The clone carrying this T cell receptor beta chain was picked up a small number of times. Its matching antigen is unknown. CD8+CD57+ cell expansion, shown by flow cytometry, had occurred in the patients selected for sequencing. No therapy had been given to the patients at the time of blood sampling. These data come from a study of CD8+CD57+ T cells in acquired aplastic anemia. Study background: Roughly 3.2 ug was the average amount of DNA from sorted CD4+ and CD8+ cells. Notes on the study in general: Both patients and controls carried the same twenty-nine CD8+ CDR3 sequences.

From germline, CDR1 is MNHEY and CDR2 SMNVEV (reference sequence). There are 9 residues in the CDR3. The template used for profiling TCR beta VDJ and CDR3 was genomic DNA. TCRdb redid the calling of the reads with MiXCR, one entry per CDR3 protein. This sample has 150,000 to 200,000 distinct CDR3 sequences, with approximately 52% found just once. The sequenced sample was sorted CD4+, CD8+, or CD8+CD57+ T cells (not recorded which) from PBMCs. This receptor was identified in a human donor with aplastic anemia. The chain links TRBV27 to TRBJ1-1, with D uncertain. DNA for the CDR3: TGTCGTAGGAACACTGAAGCTTTCTTT. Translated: CRRNTEAFF.